This T cell receptor beta chain derives from a study of blood T cell repertoires in COVID-19. Study-level information: From the United States, Italy and Spain came samples of acute and convalescent COVID-19.

The junction had 6 bases not matched to a gene; V was cut back by 0 bases and J by 15 bases. CDR1 is SGHNT, CDR2 YENEEA, per germline. The CDR3 is made up of 15 amino acids. Source study methods: Amplification of reference gene primers was used by the study to estimate nucleated cell counts. Clones were sequenced by immunoSEQ multiplex PCR, and TCRdb holds only the in-frame ones, with some missing. V and J calls and clone size are as listed in that table; D and trimming were resolved from the DNA. The sample has some 260,000 clones; approximately 82% are singletons. The sequenced sample consisted of peripheral blood. This clonotype was sampled from a woman aged 80 or over with active or convalescent COVID-19. The chain couples TRBV11-3 to TRBJ2-1; TRBD2 matches at 15 bases. The CDR3 protein is CASSLEGLAGGSLFF. DNA for the CDR3: TGTGCCAGCAGCTTAGAAGGACTAGCGGGAGGGTCCCTGTTCTTC.